Shown below are 12 T cell receptor beta chains from a single sample sequenced in a study of cytomegalovirus exposure and HLA in healthy donors. The primer mix had 60 Vbeta and 13 Jbeta primers. The assay was immunoSEQ multiplex PCR, and TCRdb's table has in-frame clones only and misses some. Altogether about 230,000 clones are present, more than 60% being singletons, with the ten largest covering about 2.5%. Sequenced input: PBMCs. The source is a woman aged 60-70 years in good health and CMV-seropositive.

This rearrangement joins TRBV29-1 to TRBJ2-7; D gene ambiguous. Trimming removed 5 bases at V and 4 bases at J, with 12 bases between. Per germline, CDR1 SQVTM and CDR2 ANQGSEA. The CDR3 is 12 residues long. The CDR3: CSVSPSTYEQYF. CDR3 bases: TGCAGCGTTTCGCCCTCAACTTACGAGCAGTACTTC.

The gene calls are TRBV5-6 and TRBJ2-5, with 14 bases lining up with TRBD2. J lost 3 bases, V lost 4 bases, and 11 bases had no gene match. CDR1 SGHDT and CDR2 YYEEEE come from the germline V gene. This CDR3 comprises 18 residues. Here the CDR3 DNA reads TGTGCCAGCAGCGTGGGACTAGCGGGGGACCCACAGGAAGAGACCCAGTACTTC. Its translation: CASSVGLAGDPQEETQYF.

Here the CDR3 reads CASSLPISRGGGNEQFF. For the CDR3, the DNA is TGTGCCAGCAGTTTACCCATATCCAGGGGCGGGGGCAATGAGCAGTTCTTC. V is TRBV28 and J is TRBJ2-1, with D perhaps TRBD2 (7 bases). The length of the CDR3 is 17 residues. Germline V gene sequence: CDR1 MDHEN, CDR2 SYDVKM. Trimming removed 2 bases from V and 6 bases from J, with 20 bases in between.

The V call is TRBV7-8, the J call TRBJ2-1; a possible D gene is TRBD1 (5 bases). Trimming removed 5 bases from V and 7 bases from J, with 18 bases in between. Germline values: CDR1 SGHVS, CDR2 FQNEAQ. The CDR3 is 15 amino acids. CDR3 residues: CASSQGALSRNEQFF. CDR3 coding DNA: TGTGCCAGCAGCCAAGGGGCACTCTCGAGGAATGAGCAGTTCTTC.

This clone was seen a handful of times. The chain uses TRBV10-3 and TRBJ2-5; tentative D call: TRBD1 (5 bases). The CDR3 has 16 residues. Trimming took off 2 bases at V and 5 bases at J, with 18 bases between the two ends. CDR1 and CDR2 from the germline V gene are ENHRY and SYGVKD. The CDR3 DNA follows: TGTGCCATCAGTGAGGGGTCCAGGGTATATCGGGAGACCCAGTACTTC. Translated, it gives CAISEGSRVYRETQYF.

This clone was seen a few times. J is TRBJ1-5 and V is TRBV5-6; no firm D call. V lost 1 base and J lost 3, with 14 bases in between. Looked up from germline, CDR1 is SGHDT and CDR2 is YYEEEE. CDR3 length equals 16 residues. In DNA, the CDR3 is TGTGCCAGCAGCTTGTACCGCGGGCAGTTCAATCAGCCCCAGCATTTT. Protein product: CASSLYRGQFNQPQHF.

The chain links TRBV6-5 to TRBJ2-3, with 8 nucleotides matching TRBD2. V lost 2 bases, J lost 2 bases, and 3 bases stayed unmatched. The CDR3 sequence is 15 residues long. The germline gives CDR1 MNHEY, CDR2 SVGAGI. The CDR3 DNA follows: TGTGCCAGCAGTTACAAGCGGGGGCCCACAGATACGCAGTATTTT. Its translation: CASSYKRGPTDTQYF.

The rearrangement uses TRBV5-4 and TRBJ2-7; 8 bases line up with TRBD1. The CDR3 is 15 residues long. Germline CDR1 is SGHNT and CDR2 is YYREEE (reference sequence). After removal of 0 bases from V and 4 bases from J, the junction contained 6 bases not matched to a gene. CDR3: CASSLARQGTYEQYF. Written as DNA, the CDR3 is TGTGCCAGCAGCTTGGCCCGACAGGGGACGTACGAGCAGTACTTC.

This clone was seen a single time. The V call is TRBV6-1, the J call TRBJ1-1, with D perhaps matching TRBD1 (6 bases). Germline V lookup: CDR1 MNHNS, CDR2 SASEGT. This CDR3 is 15 amino acids long. V dropped 7 bases and J dropped 7 bases, with 22 bases sitting between them. The CDR3 region is CASTESGTSSNEAFF. In DNA, the CDR3 is TGTGCCAGCACAGAGTCCGGGACATCATCGAATGAAGCTTTCTTT.

The gene calls are TRBV19 and TRBJ1-5, with a possible D match to TRBD1 (5 bases). The V end was cut by 4 bases, the J end by 4 bases, with 23 bases between. Germline V gene sequence: CDR1 LNHDA, CDR2 SQIVND (reference sequence). The CDR3 runs 18 residues. CDR3 sequence (DNA): TGTGCCAGTAGTACCCCTTTCCGGCTCGACAGCAGTAATCAGCCCCAGCATTTT. It encodes CASSTPFRLDSSNQPQHF.

This rearrangement joins TRBV4-3 to TRBJ2-1; 11 nucleotides agree with TRBD2. The germline gives CDR1 LGHNA, CDR2 YSLEER. The CDR3 spans 18 residues. Losses at the gene ends were 0 bases for V and 2 bases for J; bases not matched to a gene: 6. CDR3 loop: CASSQDPASGGTYNEQFF. CDR3 bases: TGCGCCAGCAGCCAAGATCCCGCTAGCGGGGGGACCTACAATGAGCAGTTCTTC.

The CDR3 DNA reads as TGTGCCATCAGTGACAGGCAAGGGGGAACGTCTGTTAATGAAAAACTGTTTTTT. It is translated as CAISDRQGGTSVNEKLFF. The chain has TRBV10-3 and TRBJ1-4, with a tentative D call TRBD1 (6 bases). The CDR3 sequence is 18 residues long. The V and J ends lost 3 bases and 4 bases respectively, with 21 bases between them. Germline lookup yields CDR1 ENHRY and CDR2 SYGVKD.